This T cell receptor (beta chain) was obtained from a study of T cell repertoires in cytomegalovirus infection. Turning to the study itself: Both CMV infection and a matching HLA type were indicated by public TCR beta signatures.

TCRdb itself ran the reads through MiXCR, one entry per CDR3 protein. The table lists roughly 280,000 distinct CDR3 sequences, approximately 15% of them singletons. The CDR3 consists of 13 residues. J lost 5 bases, V lost 5 bases, and 5 bases had no gene match. Germline loops: CDR1 MNHEY, CDR2 SMNVEV (reference sequence). Broader study findings: HLA-C-restricted CMV-specific TCR beta clonotypes were dominant in the ex vivo response.

A word on this clonotype: Its specificity is unknown.

This receptor was taken from a human donor in good health (CMV status not recorded). Some clones in this sample may be carry-over from other donors' samples. Specimen: PBMCs. The rearrangement links TRBV27 to TRBJ2-7; TRBD2 agrees at 8 bases. The CDR3 sequence: CASSPGGPNEQYF. The CDR3 DNA sequence: TGTGCCAGCAGTCCGGGAGGGCCCAACGAGCAGTACTTC.